This T cell receptor beta chain was sequenced for a study of radiation and T cells in renal cell carcinoma (dated by TCRdb to 2020 to 2021). Some background on the complete study: The samples were obtained from a clinical trial, where primary renal cell carcinomas were treated with 15 Gy stereotactic body radiation therapy and then removed by nephrectomy 4 weeks afterward. In total, 53 samples underwent TCR beta sequencing: around 26 tumors plus 27 peripheral blood samples. Across all 53 samples, several million unique CDR3 nucleotide sequences encoding 2.5 million to 3 million unique CDR3 amino acid sequences were identified. Summary of the overall study and its limitations: Changes in the blood repertoire were not tracked past 4 weeks after treatment. Because pretreatment tumor biopsies were not available, the study could not determine whether clonotypes were already present within the tumor at baseline. Effects of radiation dose or scheduling on the TCR repertoire could not be addressed with the single-armed trial design. Top tumor clonotypes rose in blood from baseline to 2 weeks post-radiation, then contracted by 4 weeks, suggesting transient expansion of tumor-resident clones.

The sample's time point, from its label and the paper: blood 2 weeks post-SBRT. Reading the label with the study, this specimen's treatment or condition is: 15 Gy SBRT to primary tumor, nephrectomy 4 weeks later. To follow tumor-enriched clonotypes, peripheral blood was collected serially from radiation-treated patients at baseline and again at 2 weeks and 4 weeks after SBRT. Every patient's renal cell carcinoma showed clear cell pathology. The QIAamp DNA Blood Mini Kit (Qiagen) was used to prepare genomic DNA for TCR sequencing. The analyses included just those samples that passed every quality control check. The germline V gene (reference sequence) specifies LNHDA as CDR1 and SQIVND as CDR2. Inclusive of the bounding cysteine and phenylalanine, the CDR3 is 11 residues long. CDR3 DNA is the only sequence kept; it has 33 bases, read in frame from the first base. The junction shows trimming of 8 bases on V and 2 bases on J, plus 6 bases between the germline ends.

A single count supports this clone. Its antigen is still unknown. No much larger clone exists at a distance of one base, and base qualities are not known. The immunoSEQ kit was used, according to the manufacturer's recommendations, to generate TCR beta libraries from genomic DNA. To prepare the libraries, a first multiplex PCR with proprietary primers was run, followed by a second PCR that added unique barcodes, and a bead cleanup was done after each round. Each sample batch included a kit-provided positive control reaction and a negative control reaction. The final libraries were assessed on an Agilent 4200 TapeStation D1000 ScreenTape, pooled by volume, and quantified by qPCR. Sequencing was performed on an Illumina NextSeq500 with a MidOutput 150-cycle cartridge, and 156 Read1 and 15 Index1 cycles were run with kit custom primers. The pooled library was loaded at around 1 pM with about 21% PhiX control spiked in. As for the authors' bioinformatics: Vendor-processed data were analyzed in R, and a clonotype was defined as all T cells sharing the same CDR3 nucleotide sequence. For clone abundance analyses, frequencies were normalized to the 10,000 most abundant clones per sample. Public T cell clones, which averaged fewer than five per sample, were removed prior to analysis. Tumor-enriched and baseline blood-enriched clonotypes were defined by at least a 32-fold difference in abundance between compartments. Clonotypes expanded or contracted between blood time points were identified with a beta-binomial differential abundance model. Tumor-blood repertoire similarity was measured with the Baroni-Urbani and Buser coefficient, and group comparisons used two-tailed Wilcoxon tests in R. What TCRdb holds here is the immuneACCESS table cut down to in-frame rearrangements. Part of the clones is not present; checked against another copy, under half of the missing clones reflect an unresolved V gene, and the others are unexplained. V and J calls and clone size come straight from that table; D and trimming were deduced from the DNA. This sample lists 100,000 to 150,000 clones; around 81% were detected once. 5.8% of the sample goes to the ten largest clones.

The sequencing here drew on blood, taken from a patient whose treatment included radiotherapy and nephrectomy. The V gene is TRBV19 and the J gene is TRBJ1-2; the D gene identity is not certain. The sequence was obtained from a man aged 45-65 years with renal cell carcinoma. The sequence in DNA is TGTGCCAGTCAAAACAACTATGGCTACACCTTC. This translates into CASQNNYGYTF.